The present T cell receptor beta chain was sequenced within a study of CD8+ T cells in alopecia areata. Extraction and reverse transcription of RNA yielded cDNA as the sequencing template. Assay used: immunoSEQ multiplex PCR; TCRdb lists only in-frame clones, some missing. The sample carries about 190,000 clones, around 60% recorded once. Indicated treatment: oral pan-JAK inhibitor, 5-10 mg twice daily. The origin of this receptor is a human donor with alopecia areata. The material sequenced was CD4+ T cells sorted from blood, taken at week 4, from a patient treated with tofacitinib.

CDR3 protein: CAWRTSGRYEQYF. The DNA for the CDR3 is TGTGCCTGGAGGACTAGCGGGAGGTACGAGCAGTACTTC. The genes are TRBV30 and TRBJ2-7; 13 bases line up with TRBD2. The CDR3 totals 13 residues. V trimming: 3 bases; J trimming: 4 bases; junction bases outside the gene matches: 0. Germline V gene sequence: CDR1 GTSNPN, CDR2 SVGIG (reference sequence).